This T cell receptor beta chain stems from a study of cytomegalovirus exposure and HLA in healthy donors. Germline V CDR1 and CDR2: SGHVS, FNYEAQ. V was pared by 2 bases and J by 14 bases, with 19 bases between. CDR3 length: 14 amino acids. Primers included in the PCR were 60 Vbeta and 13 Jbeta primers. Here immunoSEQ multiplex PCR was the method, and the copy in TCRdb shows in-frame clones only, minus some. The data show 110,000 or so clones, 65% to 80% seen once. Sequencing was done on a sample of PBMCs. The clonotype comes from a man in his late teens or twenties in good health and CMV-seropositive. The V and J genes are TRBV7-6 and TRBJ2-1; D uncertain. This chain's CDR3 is CASSLSPIAKIEFF. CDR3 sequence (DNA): TGTGCCAGCAGCTTATCCCCCATTGCGAAGATTGAGTTCTTC.